This note documents a single TCR beta chain sequence. These data belong to a study of blood T cell repertoires in COVID-19. Overall study context: In each case, the material was cDNA or gDNA derived from T cells, B-cell-depleted T cells, or PBMCs.

The participants were between roughly 18 and 90 years old and came from some 23 US areas. In the source study's methods: Reference gene primer amplification yielded estimated nucleated cell counts. The table came from immunoSEQ multiplex PCR; TCRdb's copy has only in-frame clones and leaves some out. The DNA was the basis for D and trimming; V, J and clone size are from that table. The profile covers under 300,000 clones, with 87% appearing a single time and roughly 6% taken by the ten largest. The clonotype originates from a woman in her twenties or thirties with acute COVID-19. Input material: PBMCs or T cells enriched from blood (not recorded which).

CDR3 in DNA: TGTGCCAGCAGGGACCCGGGACTAGCGTTTCGGGGGACGCAGTATTTT. It encodes CASRDPGLAFRGTQYF. The chain recombines TRBV6-6 with TRBJ2-3; 10 bases are a match to TRBD2. J gave up 9 bases and V 6 bases, and 15 bases lay outside the gene matches. The CDR3 has 16 amino acids. Germline values: CDR1 MNHNY, CDR2 SVGAGI (reference sequence).